The rows below give T cell receptor beta chains drawn from one sample of a study of technical replicates of blood from a few donors. Clones were read by immunoSEQ multiplex PCR, and TCRdb kept only the in-frame ones, dropping some. This repertoire shows 74,000 or so clones, over 80% found once; its top ten account for 0.25% to 0.35%. Sequencing input: T cells isolated from PBMCs. Receptors originate from a human donor in good health. The CDR3 runs from the conserved cysteine through the conserved F or W. Each record gives: clone size, D gene, V gene, J gene, CDR3 protein, CDR3 DNA. A D gene is named only where the DNA matches it firmly. Not all rows give a size; the values are once, few, many and, for expanded clones, a class.

.,.,TRBV16,TRBJ1-5,CASSHPGYQPQHF,TGTGCCAGCAGCCACCCCGGTTATCAGCCCCAGCATTTT
.,TRBD1,TRBV7-9,TRBJ2-1,CASSLRDRGYEQFF,TGTGCCAGCAGCTTACGAGACAGGGGTTATGAGCAGTTCTTC
.,.,TRBV5-1,TRBJ2-7,CASSFGLTYEQYF,TGCGCCAGCAGCTTTGGACTGACCTACGAGCAGTACTTC
.,TRBD1,TRBV5-6,TRBJ1-2,CASSGEDRSGKGYTF,TGTGCCAGCAGCGGAGAGGACAGGTCGGGGAAAGGCTACACCTTC
.,TRBD1,TRBV6-1,TRBJ1-5,CASRRGQGDHQPQHF,TGTGCCAGCAGACGGGGACAGGGGGATCATCAGCCCCAGCATTTT
.,TRBD2,TRBV5-4,TRBJ2-7,CASSPGLAGNNEQYF,TGTGCCAGCAGCCCGGGACTAGCGGGGAACAACGAGCAGTACTTC
.,TRBD1,TRBV29-1,TRBJ1-2,CSANPGQGTGYGYTF,TGCAGCGCCAACCCGGGACAGGGGACAGGCTATGGCTACACCTTC
.,TRBD2,TRBV5-1,TRBJ2-1,CASILGTSGSYNEQFF,TGCGCCAGCATCCTAGGGACTAGCGGTTCCTACAATGAGCAGTTCTTC
.,TRBD1,TRBV27,TRBJ1-2,CASSLTGAHGYTF,TGTGCCAGCAGTTTAACAGGGGCGCATGGCTACACCTTC
once,TRBD2,TRBV2,TRBJ2-7,CASSGLAGGEQYF,TGTGCCAGCAGTGGACTAGCGGGGGGCGAGCAGTACTTC
.,.,TRBV14,TRBJ1-2,CASSQDGGVDYGYTF,TGTGCCAGCAGCCAAGATGGAGGGGTGGACTATGGCTACACCTTC
.,.,TRBV5-1,TRBJ2-3,CASSLGLDFTDTQYF,TGCGCCAGCAGCTTGGGACTAGACTTCACAGATACGCAGTATTTT
.,.,TRBV15,TRBJ1-5,CATSRAAERLWDQPQHF,TGTGCCACCAGCAGAGCCGCGGAAAGGCTATGGGATCAGCCCCAGCATTTT
.,.,TRBV7-9,TRBJ2-3,CASSPLGTGSTDTQYF,TGTGCCAGCAGCCCCCTGGGGACTGGCAGCACAGATACGCAGTATTTT
.,.,TRBV25-1,TRBJ1-1,CASSEHQVTEAFF,TGTGCCAGCAGTGAACACCAGGTCACTGAAGCTTTCTTT
.,TRBD1,TRBV28,TRBJ2-5,CASTKRSGGAETQYF,TGTGCCAGCACTAAGCGCTCAGGGGGCGCAGAGACCCAGTACTTC
.,.,TRBV7-8,TRBJ1-2,CASSYRDGYGYTF,TGTGCCAGCAGTTACAGGGACGGCTATGGCTACACCTTC
.,.,TRBV10-3,TRBJ2-6,CAISDPRQSSGANVLTF,TGTGCCATCAGTGACCCTCGACAGAGCTCTGGGGCCAACGTCCTGACTTTC
.,.,TRBV27,TRBJ2-1,CASSPPRVWGDNEQFF,TGTGCCAGCAGCCCGCCGCGAGTATGGGGGGACAATGAGCAGTTCTTC
.,TRBD1,TRBV4-1,TRBJ2-3,CASSPPGTDSTDTQYF,TGCGCCAGCAGCCCTCCGGGGACAGACAGCACAGATACGCAGTATTTT
.,TRBD1,TRBV5-1,TRBJ2-1,CASSGNKGQDLSYNEQFF,TGCGCCAGCAGCGGAAACAAGGGACAGGACCTCTCCTACAATGAGCAGTTCTTC
.,TRBD1,TRBV19,TRBJ1-5,CASRDRGASNQPQHF,TGTGCCAGTAGGGACAGGGGCGCTAGCAATCAGCCCCAGCATTTT
.,TRBD1,TRBV7-9,TRBJ1-1,CASSRQGNTEAFF,TGTGCCAGCAGTCGACAGGGGAACACTGAAGCTTTCTTT
.,.,TRBV7-9,TRBJ1-2,CASSPAGGFPEGNYGYTF,TGTGCCAGCAGCCCAGCGGGGGGTTTCCCAGAGGGAAATTATGGCTACACCTTC
.,TRBD2,TRBV19,TRBJ2-7,CASSIMPSGTYEQYF,TGTGCCAGTAGTATCATGCCTAGCGGGACCTACGAGCAGTACTTC
.,.,TRBV19,TRBJ2-7,CASSRSGVEQYF,TGTGCCAGTAGTAGGTCAGGGGTCGAGCAGTACTTC
.,.,TRBV9,TRBJ1-5,CASSARVVRNQPQHF,TGTGCCAGCAGCGCCCGGGTGGTCCGCAATCAGCCCCAGCATTTT
.,TRBD1,TRBV5-1,TRBJ1-6,CASSWQQGTDNSPLHF,TGCGCCAGCAGCTGGCAGCAAGGGACAGATAATTCACCCCTCCACTTT